Listed here are 6 T cell receptor beta chains from one sample, sequenced in a study of patients and donors after allogeneic stem cell transplantation. Each CDR3 protein gets one entry after TCRdb re-called the RT-PCR reads with MiXCR. The sample has some 880,000 distinct CDR3 sequences, about a sixth seen once. The sequenced sample was blood, either unsorted or a sorted T cell fraction (not recorded which). The receptors stem from a human donor who was either an allogeneic HSCT recipient or a stem cell or donor lymphocyte infusion donor (not recorded which). It is not recorded whose cells these are; they may come from a transplant donor.

The rearrangement links TRBV20-1 to TRBJ1-1; D unresolved. V shed 0 bases and J shed 4 bases, with 12 bases lying between them. CDR1 is DFQATT and CDR2 is SNEGSKA in the germline V gene (reference sequence). This CDR3 region has 14 residues. The chain's CDR3 is CSARDVSYGTEAFF. DNA of the CDR3: TGCAGTGCTAGAGATGTCAGCTATGGCACTGAAGCTTTCTTT.

This clonotype was detected ten times or more. CDR3 amino acids: CATSRDVAGSGYTF. The CDR3, as DNA: TGTGCCACCAGCAGAGATGTGGCGGGAAGTGGCTACACCTTC. The rearrangement links TRBV15 to TRBJ1-2; D is unclear. The ends were cut back, 0 bases at V and 7 bases at J, with 12 bases in the middle. Germline V gene data show CDR1 as LNHNV and CDR2 as YYDKDF (reference sequence). The CDR3 is 14 amino acids.

CDR3 amino acids: CASSLHPGQGRSYNEQFF. The CDR3 region has the DNA TGTGCCAGCAGCTTACACCCTGGACAGGGGAGATCCTACAATGAGCAGTTCTTC. The chain recombines TRBV11-2 with TRBJ2-1; 9 bases agree with TRBD1. The germline V gene encodes CDR1 SGHAT and CDR2 FQNNGV. The CDR3 loop spans 18 amino acids. V shed 2 bases, J shed 1 base, and the junction held 9 bases outside the gene matches. The full variable domain, in which reference TRBV11-2 and TRBJ2-1 provide the parts outside the CDR3, is EAGVAQSPRYKIIEKRQSVAFWCNPISGHATLYWYQQILGQGPKLLIQFQNNGVVDDSQLPKDRFSAERLKGVDSTLKIQPAKLEDSAVYLCASSLHPGQGRSYNEQFFGPGTRLTVL.

The chain uses TRBV7-9 and TRBJ2-3; TRBD1 matches at 9 bases. CDR3 size: 16 residues. Germline V gene lookup returns CDR1 SEHNR and CDR2 FQNEAQ (reference sequence). J gave up 2 bases and V 5 bases, and 8 bases lay outside the gene matches. The CDR3 DNA reads TGTGCCAGCAGCCAAGGGACAGGGATAACCACAGATACGCAGTATTTT. Amino acid sequence: CASSQGTGITTDTQYF.

This clonotype occurred many times. J is TRBJ2-3 and V is TRBV12-3 or TRBV12-4, with D perhaps matching TRBD2 (5 bases). CDR3 length: 16 residues. V was cut by 7 bases and J by 0 bases, with 17 bases left in between. The CDR3 is CASTRRGSTSTDTQYF. In nucleotides, the CDR3 is TGTGCCAGCACCCGCCGGGGATCCACTAGCACAGATACGCAGTATTTT.

The V gene is TRBV12-2, the J gene TRBJ1-2; the table's D gene call, TRBD1, was not cross checked with the DNA. TRBV12-2 is classified as a pseudogene. The CDR3 contains 14 residues. This CDR3 is CASRLGGGQSGYTF. Here the CDR3 DNA reads TGTGCAAGTCGCTTAGGGGGGGGGCAAAGTGGCTACACCTTC.